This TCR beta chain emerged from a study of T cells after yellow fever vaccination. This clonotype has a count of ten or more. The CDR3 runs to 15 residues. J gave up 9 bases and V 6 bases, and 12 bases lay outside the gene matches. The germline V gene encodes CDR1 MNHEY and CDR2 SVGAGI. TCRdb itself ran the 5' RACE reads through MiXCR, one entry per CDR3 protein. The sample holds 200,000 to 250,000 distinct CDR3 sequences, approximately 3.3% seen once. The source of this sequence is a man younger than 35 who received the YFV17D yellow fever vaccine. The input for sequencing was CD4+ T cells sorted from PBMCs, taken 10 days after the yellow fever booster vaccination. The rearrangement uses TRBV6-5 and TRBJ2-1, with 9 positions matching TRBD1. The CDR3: CASRYRDREGGEQFF. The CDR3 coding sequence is TGTGCCAGCAGATATCGGGACAGGGAAGGCGGTGAGCAGTTCTTC.